Shown below are 2 T cell receptor beta chains from a single sample sequenced in a study of blood T cell repertoires in COVID-19. Produced via immunoSEQ multiplex PCR; TCRdb's table is partial and in-frame only. The sample includes some 220,000 clones, 82% of them seen just once. Sequenced sample: peripheral blood. Receptors were obtained from a woman in her 70s with COVID-19, enrolled during active disease.

For this clone: Other nucleotide sequences from this sample produce the same CDR3. The chain links TRBV30 to TRBJ2-3; 11 positions agree with TRBD2. Germline loops: CDR1 GTSNPN, CDR2 SVGIG (reference sequence). CDR3 length: 16 residues. J was trimmed by 0 bases and V by 1 base; bases with no gene match: 3. For the CDR3, the DNA is TGTGCCTGGAGTGGCGGGACTAGCGGTAGCACAGATACGCAGTATTTT. Translating it yields CAWSGGTSGSTDTQYF.

This chain connects TRBV18 to TRBJ1-1; TRBD1 matches 9 bases. Germline V gene data show CDR1 as KGHSH and CDR2 as LQKENI. Trimming took 4 bases from V and 1 from J; bases not matched to a gene: 7. The CDR3 extends over 16 amino acids. CDR3: CASSQGTGTSNTEAFF. CDR3 coding DNA: TGTGCCAGCTCACAAGGGACAGGGACATCGAACACTGAAGCTTTCTTT.